These 23 T cell receptor beta chains were all obtained from the same sample, sequenced in a study of Graves' ophthalmopathy and Graves' hyperthyroidism. RNA transcripts yielded amplified TCR beta CDR3 regions. An initial RT-PCR round employing HTBI primers preceded a second-round multiplex PCR. TCRdb re-called the multiplex PCR reads through MiXCR, storing one row per CDR3 protein. The sample holds 200,000 to 250,000 distinct CDR3 sequences, 25% to 30% seen once. The sequenced sample consisted of peripheral blood. The origin of the receptors is a man in his forties or fifties with Graves' ophthalmopathy.

This clonotype has ten or more counts. This chain links TRBV12-5 with TRBJ2-2; D could derive from TRBD1 or TRBD2 (6 bases each). The CDR3 runs 13 residues. Germline CDR1 is LGHNT and CDR2 is FRNRAP. With 11 bases removed from V and 3 bases from J, the gap between germline ends came to 13 bases. DNA for the CDR3: TGTGCTTCTGCGAGGGGGGACACCGGGGAGCTGTTTTTT. It codes for CASARGDTGELFF.

This chain connects TRBV6-1 to TRBJ2-4, with TRBD1 identical over 8 bases. Per the germline V gene, CDR1 is MNHNS and CDR2 is SASEGT. V lost 4 bases and J lost 1; bases outside the gene matches: 6. This CDR3 is built from 16 residues. CDR3 coding DNA: TGTGCCAGCAGTGCACAGGGGGAAGCGGCCAAAAACATTCAGTACTTC. It translates to CASSAQGEAAKNIQYF.

CDR3 sequence reads: CATSRDSGVANYEQYF. The CDR3 nucleotides are TGTGCCACCAGCAGAGATTCGGGGGTAGCGAACTACGAGCAGTACTTC. The V gene is TRBV15, the J gene TRBJ2-7; possibly TRBD2 for D (6 bases). CDR3 size: 16 residues. V lost 0 bases to trimming and J lost 3 bases, with 15 bases between them. Looked up from germline, CDR1 is LNHNV and CDR2 is YYDKDF (reference sequence). Variable domain in full (rest from reference TRBV15 and TRBJ2-7): DAMVIQNPRYQVTQFGKPVTLSCSQTLNHNVMYWYQQKSSQAPKLLFHYYDKDFNNEADTPDNFQSRRPNTSFCFLDIRSPGLGDTAMYLCATSRDSGVANYEQYFGPGTRLTVT.

The CDR3 nucleotides are TGTGCCAGCAGCCTCCTTAAGGACATTCAGTACTTC. As protein: CASSLLKDIQYF. The chain combines TRBV7-9 with TRBJ2-5, with no clear D. The DNA end is a closer match to TRBJ2-4, so the J assignment may be wrong. This CDR3 is built from 12 residues. In germline, CDR1 is SEHNR, CDR2 FQNEAQ (reference sequence).

The DNA of the CDR3 is TGTGCCATCAAAAGTTTTTCCAAAAACATTCAGTACTTC. This sequence encodes CAIKSFSKNIQYF. The chain couples TRBV10-3 to TRBJ2-4; D remains ambiguous. Germline loops: CDR1 ENHRY, CDR2 SYGVKD. V dropped 7 bases and J dropped 2 bases, with 9 bases sitting between them. The CDR3 is made up of 13 amino acids.

The J gene is TRBJ1-1, the V gene TRBV7-8; the D is unclear. The CDR3 consists of 13 residues. Germline CDR1 SGHVS, CDR2 FQNEAQ. The V end was cut by 7 bases, the J end by 1 base, with 10 bases between. The DNA of the CDR3 is TGTGCCAGCACCCGGACCCCGAACACTGAAGCTTTCTTT. Amino acid sequence: CASTRTPNTEAFF.

This clonotype was recorded many times. The genes are TRBV15 and TRBJ1-1, with 10 nucleotides matching TRBD1. Germline assignment: CDR1 LNHNV and CDR2 YYDKDF (reference sequence). The CDR3 is 20 residues long. Trimming at V came to 2 bases and at J to 2 bases, leaving 17 bases not matched to a gene. DNA for the CDR3: TGTGCCACCAGCAGACAATTCGCACTGACAGGGGGCTTTACCAACACTGAAGCTTTCTTT. Protein product: CATSRQFALTGGFTNTEAFF.

The V gene is TRBV6-2 or TRBV6-3, the J gene TRBJ1-3; D is perhaps TRBD1 (5 bases). Trimming removed 8 bases at V and 1 base at J, with 15 bases between. The CDR3 contains 15 residues. Germline V gene sequence: CDR1 MNHEY, CDR2 SVGEGT. The chain's CDR3 is CASGQGFASGNTIYF. The CDR3 bases are TGTGCCAGCGGTCAGGGCTTTGCGTCTGGAAACACCATATATTTT.

This clonotype has just a few counts. The chain is built from TRBV28 and TRBJ2-7, with a weak D call TRBD1 (6 bases). The CDR3 runs to 15 residues. V lost 5 bases and J lost 7, with 21 bases in between. Germline V lookup: CDR1 MDHEN, CDR2 SYDVKM. CDR3 sequence reads: CASSQDDLGGREQYF. The DNA for the CDR3 is TGTGCCAGCAGTCAAGACGATCTTGGGGGCCGAGAGCAGTACTTC.

This clonotype was detected a few times. The chain has TRBV2 and TRBJ2-7; TRBD1 matches 8 bases. The CDR3 contains 13 residues. The germline V gene encodes CDR1 SNHLY and CDR2 FYNNEI. V lost 6 bases and J lost 6; bases outside the gene matches: 7. CDR3 region: CASRPRQGSEQYF. The CDR3 DNA sequence: TGTGCCAGCAGACCTCGACAGGGGAGCGAGCAGTACTTC.

This clonotype was seen only a few times. The rearrangement links TRBV28 to TRBJ2-7; 8 bases match TRBD1. The CDR3 has 15 residues. Germline CDR1 MDHEN, CDR2 SYDVKM. Trimming at V came to 6 bases and at J to 0 bases, leaving 7 bases not matched to a gene. This CDR3 reads CASRPGTGPSYEQYF. The CDR3 region has the DNA TGTGCCAGCAGACCCGGGACAGGACCCTCCTACGAGCAGTACTTC.

This clonotype was observed at least ten times. J is TRBJ1-1 and V is TRBV28, with D maybe TRBD1 (6 bases). Trimming left V 7 bases short and J 0 bases short, with 21 bases between. The germline gives CDR1 MDHEN, CDR2 SYDVKM. The CDR3 is 17 amino acids. CDR3 coding DNA: TGTGCCAGCAACACGGCCAGGGGCCAAATTCTGAACACTGAAGCTTTCTTT. Its translation is CASNTARGQILNTEAFF.

This clonotype was counted at least ten times. At one of its ends the junction is not consistent with the germline gene, which may arise from a read error. Here the CDR3 reads CASGLVLSGEGEAFF. In nucleotides, the CDR3 is TGTGCTAGTGGTTTGGTACTTTCGGGGGAAGGAGAAGCCTTCTTT. This chain connects TRBV12-5 to TRBJ1-1; perhaps TRBD1 as D (5 bases). Looked up from germline, CDR1 is LGHNT and CDR2 is FRNRAP. This CDR3 spans 15 amino acids.

V gene TRBV6-1 combines with J gene TRBJ2-1; 8 bases match TRBD1. The CDR3 totals 15 residues. The germline CDR1 and CDR2 sequences are MNHNS and SASEGT. V trimming: 3 bases; J trimming: 6 bases; junction bases outside the gene matches: 7. CDR3 sequence: CASSDGQGNFNEQFF. CDR3 nucleotide sequence: TGTGCCAGCAGTGATGGACAGGGTAATTTCAATGAGCAGTTCTTC.

This clonotype was detected many times. The CDR3 loop reads CASSFESGQEEQYF. Written as DNA, the CDR3 is TGTGCCAGCAGTTTCGAGTCAGGGCAAGAAGAGCAGTACTTC. The chain carries TRBV12-3 or TRBV12-4 and TRBJ2-7, with D perhaps matching TRBD1 (5 bases). Trimming stripped 3 bases from V and 7 bases from J, with 16 bases between. The CDR3 has 14 amino acids.

This clonotype appeared many times. Written as DNA, the CDR3 is TGTGCCAGCAGCTTTAGGGATGATACTGAAGCTTTCTTT. The encoded protein is CASSFRDDTEAFF. The V gene is TRBV11-2, the J gene TRBJ1-1; D ambiguous. There are 13 residues in the CDR3. The germline gives CDR1 SGHAT, CDR2 FQNNGV. Between the trimmed V and J ends, which lost 3 bases and 5 bases, there was a span of 10 bases.

In this sample, this clonotype turned up many times. The rearrangement uses TRBV19 and TRBJ1-1; unclear D gene. Germline V CDR1 and CDR2: LNHDA, SQIVND (reference sequence). V lost 6 bases and J 5 bases, leaving 10 bases between the germline ends. The CDR3 contains 12 residues. The CDR3 nucleotides read TGTGCCAGTAGGAGGGAGGAAACTGAAGCTTTCTTT. Translation: CASRREETEAFF.

This clonotype has a count of ten or more. The V and J genes are TRBV7-8 and TRBJ2-7; no definite D call. The CDR3 spans 13 residues. V lost 4 bases and J lost 0, with 7 bases in between. Germline V gene lookup returns CDR1 SGHVS and CDR2 FQNEAQ. CDR3 in amino acids: CASSWASSYEQYF. Written as DNA, the CDR3 is TGTGCCAGCAGCTGGGCCAGCTCCTACGAGCAGTACTTC.

This clonotype appeared a single time. The chain carries TRBV7-3 and TRBJ2-2; possible D gene TRBD1, 5 bases. CDR1 SGHTA and CDR2 FQGTGA come from the germline V gene. The CDR3 length is 14 residues. Trimming pared 2 bases from V and 5 bases from J, leaving 9 bases between. CDR3 loop: CASSLDSLTGELFF. In DNA, the CDR3 is TGTGCCAGCAGCTTAGACAGTCTAACCGGGGAGCTGTTTTTT.

This clonotype was found once. J is TRBJ2-7 and V is TRBV12-3 or TRBV12-4; the match to TRBD1 covers 7 bases. The CDR3 contains 14 residues. J gave up 4 bases and V 5 bases, and 8 bases lay outside the gene matches. The CDR3, as DNA: TGTGCCAGCAGTCCTGGACAGGACGAATACGAGCAGTACTTC. It specifies CASSPGQDEYEQYF.

This clonotype was picked up many times. A clone one base away is much larger, so this may be a read error. V gene TRBV12-3 or TRBV12-4 combines with J gene TRBJ2-5, with D unresolved. The V end lost 8 bases, the J end lost 4 bases, and 8 bases lay between the germline ends. CDR3 length equals 11 residues. The CDR3 DNA reads TGTGCCAGCGGGGTACGAGAGACCCAGTACTTC. This sequence encodes CASGVRETQYF.

This clonotype was detected many times. V usage is TRBV27 and J usage is TRBJ2-7; D is ambiguous. Trimming left V 5 bases short and J 3 bases short, with 8 bases between. The germline V gene has CDR1 MNHEY and CDR2 SMNVEV (reference sequence). The CDR3 loop spans 12 amino acids. The CDR3, as DNA: TGTGCCAGCAGTCTCCCGAGCTACGAGCAGTACTTC. Amino acid sequence: CASSLPSYEQYF.

This clonotype was counted at least ten times. The chain joins TRBV19 to TRBJ2-2, with 7 positions matching TRBD2. CDR1 is LNHDA and CDR2 is SQIVND in the germline V gene (reference sequence). V trimming: 6 bases; J trimming: 4 bases; junction bases outside the gene matches: 11. This CDR3 region has 16 residues. The CDR3: CASRIRLAGTTGELFF. In nucleotides, the CDR3 is TGTGCCAGTAGGATCCGACTAGCTGGGACCACCGGGGAGCTGTTTTTT.